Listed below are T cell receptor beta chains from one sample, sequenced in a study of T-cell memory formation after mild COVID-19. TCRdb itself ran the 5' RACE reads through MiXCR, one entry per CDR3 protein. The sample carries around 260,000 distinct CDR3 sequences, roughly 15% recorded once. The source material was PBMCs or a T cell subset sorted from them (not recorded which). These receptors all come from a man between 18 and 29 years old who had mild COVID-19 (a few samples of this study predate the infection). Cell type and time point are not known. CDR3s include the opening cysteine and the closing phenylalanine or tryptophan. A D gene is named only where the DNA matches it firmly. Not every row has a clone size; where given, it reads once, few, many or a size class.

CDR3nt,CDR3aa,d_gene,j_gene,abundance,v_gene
TGTGCCAGCAAACTGACTAGCGGGGGGTTCTACAATGAGCAGTTCTTC,CASKLTSGGFYNEQFF,TRBD2,TRBJ2-1,many,TRBV3-1
TGCAGTGCTAGCCGGGACGGCCGCAATCAGCCCCAGCATTTT,CSASRDGRNQPQHF,-,TRBJ1-5,few,TRBV20-1
TGTGCCAGCAGCTCCCCGGTCGAACAGTCCTACGAGCAGTACTTC,CASSSPVEQSYEQYF,-,TRBJ2-7,few,TRBV7-9
TGTGCCAGCAGGGACCTGGATCGCAGGGGTTTAGGAAAGACCCAGTACTTC,CASRDLDRRGLGKTQYF,-,TRBJ2-5,few,TRBV11-2
TGTGCCAGCAGTAAATTCCCGGGACCGAACTACGAGCAGTACTTC,CASSKFPGPNYEQYF,-,TRBJ2-7,few,TRBV6-5
TGTGCCAGCTCACCCGACAGTGAAAAACTGTTTTTT,CASSPDSEKLFF,-,TRBJ1-4,few,TRBV18
TGTGCCAGCAGCCCCTGGACAGGGAAGTCCTCTGGGGCCAACGTCCTGACTTTC,CASSPWTGKSSGANVLTF,TRBD1,TRBJ2-6,many,TRBV14
TGCGCCAGCAGCCAAGGACAGGGGTCTGAAGCTTTCTTT,CASSQGQGSEAFF,TRBD1,TRBJ1-1,many,TRBV4-3
TGTGCCATCAGTGAGTCGTACCTCAGACAGGGCGATGGCTACACCTTC,CAISESYLRQGDGYTF,TRBD1,TRBJ1-2,-,TRBV10-3
TGTGCCAGCAGCTCACTAGCGAGGACAGATACGCAGTATTTT,CASSSLARTDTQYF,TRBD2,TRBJ2-3,-,TRBV7-6
TGCGCCAGCAGCTTGTGGCAGGACTATGGCTACACCTTC,CASSLWQDYGYTF,-,TRBJ1-2,-,TRBV5-1
TGCAGCGTGGCCGTGTGGACGGATTTTTACGAGCAGTACTTC,CSVAVWTDFYEQYF,-,TRBJ2-7,few,TRBV29-1
TGTGCCAGCAGCCAAGACGGGGCAGGGGTGGATACGCAGTATTTT,CASSQDGAGVDTQYF,-,TRBJ2-3,-,TRBV3-1
TGTGCCAGCAGCTTAGGTGACAGCAGCACAGATACGCAGTATTTT,CASSLGDSSTDTQYF,-,TRBJ2-3,few,TRBV7-9
TGTGCCAGCAGCTTCCAGGACAGGGGGCGCGAGCAGTACTTC,CASSFQDRGREQYF,TRBD1,TRBJ2-7,once,TRBV12-3/TRBV12-4
TGTGCCAGCAGCCCCCTGACAGGGAGCTATGGCTACACCTTC,CASSPLTGSYGYTF,TRBD1,TRBJ1-2,few,TRBV27
TGCGCCAGCAGCTACAGAAGGGCGGTCAGTACTAATGAAAAACTGTTTTTT,CASSYRRAVSTNEKLFF,-,TRBJ1-4,few,TRBV4-1
TGTGCCAGCAGTTACAGGGGTCACAATGAGCAGTTCTTC,CASSYRGHNEQFF,-,TRBJ2-1,few,TRBV6-5
TGTGCCAGCAGTTACGCTTGGGCTAGCGGGGGCCTTAATGAGCAGTTCTTC,CASSYAWASGGLNEQFF,TRBD2,TRBJ2-1,-,TRBV6-5
TGTGCCAGCAGCTCCGTCGTCTTCTCTGAAGCTTTCTTT,CASSSVVFSEAFF,-,TRBJ1-1,-,TRBV7-3
TGTGCCACGGGACTATGGCAGTTGAACACCGGGGAGCTGTTTTTT,CATGLWQLNTGELFF,TRBD2,TRBJ2-2,many,TRBV27
TGTGCCAGCAGCGATAGAGGGGTTCACACTGAAGCTTTCTTT,CASSDRGVHTEAFF,-,TRBJ1-1,-,TRBV3-1
TGTGCCAGCAGTGCGGTAGGCACCGGGGAGCTGTTTTTT,CASSAVGTGELFF,-,TRBJ2-2,-,TRBV12-3/TRBV12-4
TGCAGCGCCGGGACATCGCTGGCTCGAGAGCAGTACTTC,CSAGTSLAREQYF,-,TRBJ2-7,few,TRBV29-1
TGTGCCAGCAGCAACCTGGGGGGGCCAGATACGCAGTATTTT,CASSNLGGPDTQYF,-,TRBJ2-3,-,TRBV6-6
TGTGCCAGCAGCCCCCCCCTGGGACTAGCGGTGAGAGGTGCAGATACGCAGTATTTT,CASSPPLGLAVRGADTQYF,TRBD2,TRBJ2-3,-,TRBV7-2
TGTGCCAGCAGCTTACGTCTAGCGGGGTTCCAAGAGACCCAGTACTTC,CASSLRLAGFQETQYF,TRBD2,TRBJ2-5,-,TRBV7-6
TGTGCCAGCAGACCTACAGGGCGGCCCAAAAACATTCAGTACTTC,CASRPTGRPKNIQYF,-,TRBJ2-4,few,TRBV6-5
TGCGCCAGCAGCTTCGGCGTGACGGCTAACTATGGCTACACCTTC,CASSFGVTANYGYTF,-,TRBJ1-2,few,TRBV5-1
TGTGCCAGCAGCTTTCTAGGGGCAGACACTGAAGCTTTCTTT,CASSFLGADTEAFF,-,TRBJ1-1,few,TRBV7-9
TGCGCCAGCAGCCAAGAGAACAGGGGCACAGATACGCAGTATTTT,CASSQENRGTDTQYF,-,TRBJ2-3,many,TRBV4-3
TGTGCCATCAGGGGAGGGAGCTCCTACAATGAGCAGTTCTTC,CAIRGGSSYNEQFF,TRBD2,TRBJ2-1,few,TRBV10-3
TGTGCCAGCAGCAATACAGGGGGCCGTGGCTACACCTTC,CASSNTGGRGYTF,TRBD1,TRBJ1-2,-,TRBV12-3/TRBV12-4
TGTGCCAGCAGTCACCGGGACAGGGGAGAAAAACTGTTTTTT,CASSHRDRGEKLFF,TRBD1,TRBJ1-4,-,TRBV6-1
TGTGCCAGCAGCAAAGGGGCGAGCGGGGGGGCAGGGACGCAGTATTTT,CASSKGASGGAGTQYF,TRBD2,TRBJ2-3,-,TRBV7-2
TGTGCCAGCAGTCCTTCCAGGTTGAGCGAGCAGTACTTC,CASSPSRLSEQYF,-,TRBJ2-7,many,TRBV12-3/TRBV12-4
TGTGCCAGCAGCCCGAGACAGGGGGCTTTCGCTTTCTTT,CASSPRQGAFAFF,TRBD1,TRBJ1-1,once,TRBV7-7
TGCGCCAGCAGCCCAGAACCCGGGGGGGTCACAGATACGCAGTATTTT,CASSPEPGGVTDTQYF,TRBD2,TRBJ2-3,-,TRBV5-1
TGCGCCAGCGGCCAAGTATTCGGGCTAGGGGAGACCCAGTACTTC,CASGQVFGLGETQYF,-,TRBJ2-5,once,TRBV4-1
TGTGCCAGCAGCCAAGTCGCGGGTAACTACGAGCAGTACTTC,CASSQVAGNYEQYF,-,TRBJ2-7,many,TRBV4-2
TGTGCCGTCCCCGCTAGCGGGGGATGGTTCTTC,CAVPASGGWFF,TRBD2,TRBJ2-1,few,TRBV7-2
TGTGCCAGCAGTTACAACGGGGGGGCCGGGGAGCTGTTTTTT,CASSYNGGAGELFF,TRBD2,TRBJ2-2,few,TRBV6-5
TGTGCCAGCAGTGGGCAAGCCGGGGCCAACGTCCTGACTTTC,CASSGQAGANVLTF,-,TRBJ2-6,few,TRBV6-5
TGTGCCAGCAGCCAAGAGGCAGGGCCCGTAGGGGAGCTGTTTTTT,CASSQEAGPVGELFF,-,TRBJ2-2,-,TRBV4-2
TGTGCCAGCAGCTCAGTGGACAGGGGCAATGAGCAGTTCTTC,CASSSVDRGNEQFF,TRBD1,TRBJ2-1,-,TRBV7-9
TGTGCCAGCAGCCAAGATTGGCGGAGCACCATATATTTT,CASSQDWRSTIYF,-,TRBJ1-3,-,TRBV3-1
TGCGCCAGCAGCTTGGCCCTGGTCTCCTACGAGCAGTACTTC,CASSLALVSYEQYF,-,TRBJ2-7,-,TRBV5-1
TGTGCCAGCAGTTTTGACCTTGCAGCTAACTATGGCTACACCTTC,CASSFDLAANYGYTF,-,TRBJ1-2,few,TRBV12-3/TRBV12-4
TGTGCCAGCAGCTTGGGGGGCGGAGAGACCCAGTACTTC,CASSLGGGETQYF,-,TRBJ2-5,many,TRBV5-1
TGTGCCAGCAGGGGGGGACAGGGTAATGAAAAACTGTTTTTT,CASRGGQGNEKLFF,TRBD1,TRBJ1-4,few,TRBV2
TGCAGTGCTAGCGGGACTAGCGGGGGAGATACGCAGTATTTT,CSASGTSGGDTQYF,TRBD2,TRBJ2-3,few,TRBV20-1
TGTGCCAGCAGCTTCGGACGGGGGAATTCACCCCTCCACTTT,CASSFGRGNSPLHF,-,TRBJ1-6,few,TRBV5-6
TGTGCCAGCAGCCCTCTTCAGGAGACCCAGTACTTC,CASSPLQETQYF,-,TRBJ2-5,many,TRBV7-2
TGCGCCAGCAGCCAAGGGGACTATATGGGCGGGGAGCTGTTTTTT,CASSQGDYMGGELFF,TRBD2,TRBJ2-2,-,TRBV4-3
TGTGCCAGCAGCCGCGGGACGGTTATCATGAACACTGAAGCTTTCTTT,CASSRGTVIMNTEAFF,-,TRBJ1-1,-,TRBV27
TGCGCCAGCAGCTTGGAAACAGATACGCAGTATTTT,CASSLETDTQYF,-,TRBJ2-3,many,TRBV5-1